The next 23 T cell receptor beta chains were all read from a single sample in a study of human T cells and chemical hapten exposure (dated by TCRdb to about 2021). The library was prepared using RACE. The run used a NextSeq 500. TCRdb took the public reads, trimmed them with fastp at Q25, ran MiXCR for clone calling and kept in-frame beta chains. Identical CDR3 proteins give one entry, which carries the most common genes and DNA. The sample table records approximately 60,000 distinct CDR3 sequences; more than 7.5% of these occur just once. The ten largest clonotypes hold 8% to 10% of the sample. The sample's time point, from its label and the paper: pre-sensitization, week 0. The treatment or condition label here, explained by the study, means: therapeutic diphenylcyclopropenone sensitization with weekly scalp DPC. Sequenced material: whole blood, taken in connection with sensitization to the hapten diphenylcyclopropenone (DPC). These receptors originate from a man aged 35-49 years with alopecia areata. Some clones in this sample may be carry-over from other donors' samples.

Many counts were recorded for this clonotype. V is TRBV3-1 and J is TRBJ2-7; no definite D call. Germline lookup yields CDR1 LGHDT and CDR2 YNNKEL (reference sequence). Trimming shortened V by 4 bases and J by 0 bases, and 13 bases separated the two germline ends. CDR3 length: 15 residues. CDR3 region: CASSPKLGGSYEQYF. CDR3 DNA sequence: TGTGCCAGCAGCCCTAAATTGGGCGGCTCCTACGAGCAGTACTTC.

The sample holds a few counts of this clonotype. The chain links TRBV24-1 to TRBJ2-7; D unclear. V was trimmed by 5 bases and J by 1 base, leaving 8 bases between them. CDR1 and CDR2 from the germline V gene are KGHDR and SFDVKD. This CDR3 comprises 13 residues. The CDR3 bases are TGTGCCACCAGTGCGGCGGCTTCCTACGAGCAGTACTTC. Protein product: CATSAAASYEQYF.

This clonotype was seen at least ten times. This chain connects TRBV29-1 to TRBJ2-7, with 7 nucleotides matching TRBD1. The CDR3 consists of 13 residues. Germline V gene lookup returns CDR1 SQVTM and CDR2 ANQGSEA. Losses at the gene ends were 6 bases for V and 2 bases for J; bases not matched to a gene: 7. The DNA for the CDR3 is TGCAGCGTCCGGGACAGCCTAACCTACGAGCAGTACTTC. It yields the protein CSVRDSLTYEQYF.

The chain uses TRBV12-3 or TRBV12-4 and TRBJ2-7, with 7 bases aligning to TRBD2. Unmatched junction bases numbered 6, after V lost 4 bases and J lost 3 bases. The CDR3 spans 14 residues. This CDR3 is CASSSGGGDYEQYF. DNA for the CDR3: TGTGCCAGCAGTTCCGGCGGGGGAGACTACGAGCAGTACTTC.

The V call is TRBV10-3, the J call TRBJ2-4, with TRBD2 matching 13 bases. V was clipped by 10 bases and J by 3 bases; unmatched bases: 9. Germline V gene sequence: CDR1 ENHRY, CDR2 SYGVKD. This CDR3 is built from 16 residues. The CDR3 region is CATKLAGGPGKNIQYF. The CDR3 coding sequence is TGTGCCACCAAACTAGCGGGAGGGCCTGGCAAAAACATTCAGTACTTC.

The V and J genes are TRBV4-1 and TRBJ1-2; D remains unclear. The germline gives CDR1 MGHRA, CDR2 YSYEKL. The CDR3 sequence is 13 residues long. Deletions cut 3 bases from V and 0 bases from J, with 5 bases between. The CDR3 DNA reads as TGCGCCAGCAGCCATGGAGCTAACTATGGCTACACCTTC. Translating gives CASSHGANYGYTF.

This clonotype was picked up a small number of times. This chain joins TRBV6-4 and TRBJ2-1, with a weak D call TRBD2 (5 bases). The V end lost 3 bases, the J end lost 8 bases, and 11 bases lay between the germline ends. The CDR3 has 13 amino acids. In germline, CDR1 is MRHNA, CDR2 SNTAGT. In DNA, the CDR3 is TGTGCCAGCAGTGAGAGGGAGTCGGATGAGCAGTTCTTC. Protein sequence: CASSERESDEQFF.

CDR3 bases: TGTGCCAGCAGTGAGAGCGGGAACACCGGGGAGCTGTTTTTT. This translates into CASSESGNTGELFF. This chain joins TRBV28 and TRBJ2-2; D may be TRBD2 (5 bases). V was shortened by 5 bases and J by 1 base, with 8 bases between the two germline ends. The CDR3 has 14 amino acids. Germline CDR1 MDHEN, CDR2 SYDVKM. Variable domain in full (rest from reference TRBV28 and TRBJ2-2): DVKVTQSSRYLVKRTGEKVFLECVQDMDHENMFWYRQDPGLGLRLIYFSYDVKMKEKGDIPEGYSVSREKKERFSLILESASTNQTSMYLCASSESGNTGELFFGEGSRLTVL.

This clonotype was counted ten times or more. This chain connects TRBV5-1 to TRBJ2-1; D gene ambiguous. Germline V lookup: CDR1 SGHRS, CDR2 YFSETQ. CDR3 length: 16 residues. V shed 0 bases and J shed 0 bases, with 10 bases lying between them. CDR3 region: CASSLAGSSSYNEQFF. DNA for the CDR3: TGCGCCAGCAGCTTGGCCGGCAGTAGCTCCTACAATGAGCAGTTCTTC.

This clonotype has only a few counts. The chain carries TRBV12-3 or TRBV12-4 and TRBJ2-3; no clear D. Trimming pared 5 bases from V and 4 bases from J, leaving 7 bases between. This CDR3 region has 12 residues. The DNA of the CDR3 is TGTGCCAGCAGTCCACCCCCAGATACGCAGTATTTT. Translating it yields CASSPPPDTQYF.

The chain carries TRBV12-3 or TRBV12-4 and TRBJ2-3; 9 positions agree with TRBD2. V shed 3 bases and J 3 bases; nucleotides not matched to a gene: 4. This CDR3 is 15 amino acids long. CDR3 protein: CASSFGSGSTDTQYF. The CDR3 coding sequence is TGTGCCAGCAGTTTTGGTAGCGGGAGTACAGATACGCAGTATTTT.

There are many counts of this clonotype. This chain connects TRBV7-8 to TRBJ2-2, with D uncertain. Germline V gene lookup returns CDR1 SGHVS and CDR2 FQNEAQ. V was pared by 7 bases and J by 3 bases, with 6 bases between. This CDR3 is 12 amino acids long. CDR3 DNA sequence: TGTGCCAGCACTGACTACACCGGGGAGCTGTTTTTT. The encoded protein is CASTDYTGELFF.

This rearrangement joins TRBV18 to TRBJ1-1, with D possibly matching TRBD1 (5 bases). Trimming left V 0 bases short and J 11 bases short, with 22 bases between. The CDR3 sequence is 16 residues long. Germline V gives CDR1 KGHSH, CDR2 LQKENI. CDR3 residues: CASSPPSPRAGIAAFF. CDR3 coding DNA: TGTGCCAGCTCACCACCGAGTCCTCGCGCAGGGATAGCGGCTTTCTTT.

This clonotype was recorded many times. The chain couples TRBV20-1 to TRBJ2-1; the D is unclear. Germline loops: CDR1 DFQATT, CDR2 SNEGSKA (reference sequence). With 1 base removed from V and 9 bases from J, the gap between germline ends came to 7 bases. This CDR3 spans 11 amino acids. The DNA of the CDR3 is TGCAGTGCTAGAGCCATGGGTGAGCAGTTCTTC. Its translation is CSARAMGEQFF.

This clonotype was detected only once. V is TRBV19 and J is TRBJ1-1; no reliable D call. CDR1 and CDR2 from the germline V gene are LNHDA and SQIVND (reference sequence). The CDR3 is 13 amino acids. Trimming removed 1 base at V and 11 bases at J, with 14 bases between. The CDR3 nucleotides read TGTGCCAGTAGTATAGGTGATCGCGGTAAGGCTTTCTTT. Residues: CASSIGDRGKAFF.

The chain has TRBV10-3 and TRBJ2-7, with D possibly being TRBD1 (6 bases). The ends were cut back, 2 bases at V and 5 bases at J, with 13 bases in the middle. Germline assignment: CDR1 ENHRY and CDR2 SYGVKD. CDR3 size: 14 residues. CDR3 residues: CAISETGFRNEQYF. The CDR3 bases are TGTGCCATCAGTGAGACAGGGTTTAGAAACGAGCAGTACTTC.

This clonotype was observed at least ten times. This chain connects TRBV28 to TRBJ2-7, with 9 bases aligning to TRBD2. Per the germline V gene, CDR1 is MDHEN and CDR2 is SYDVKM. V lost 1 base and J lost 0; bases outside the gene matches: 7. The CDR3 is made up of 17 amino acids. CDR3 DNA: TGTGCCAGCAGTTTATTCCCCAGCGGGAGGACCTCCTACGAGCAGTACTTC. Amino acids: CASSLFPSGRTSYEQYF.

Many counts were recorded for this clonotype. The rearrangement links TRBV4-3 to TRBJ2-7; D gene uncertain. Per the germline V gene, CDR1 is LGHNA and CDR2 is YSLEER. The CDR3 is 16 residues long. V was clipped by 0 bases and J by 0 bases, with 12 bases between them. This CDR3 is CASSQDIGMSSYEQYF. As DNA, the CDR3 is TGCGCCAGCAGCCAAGATATAGGTATGAGCTCCTACGAGCAGTACTTC.

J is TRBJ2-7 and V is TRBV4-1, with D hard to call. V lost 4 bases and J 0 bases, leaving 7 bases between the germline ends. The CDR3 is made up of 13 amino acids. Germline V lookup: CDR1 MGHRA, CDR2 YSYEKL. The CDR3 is CASSLPSSYEQYF. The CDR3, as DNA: TGCGCCAGCAGCCTTCCAAGCTCCTACGAGCAGTACTTC.

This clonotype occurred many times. The CDR3 protein is CASSIGEPTNYGYTF. CDR3 nucleotide sequence: TGTGCCAGTAGTATTGGGGAACCGACGAACTATGGCTACACCTTC. The chain joins TRBV19 to TRBJ1-2; D call uncertain. Germline V gene lookup returns CDR1 LNHDA and CDR2 SQIVND (reference sequence). The CDR3 sequence is 15 residues long. The V end lost 3 bases, the J end lost 2 bases, and 13 bases lay between the germline ends.

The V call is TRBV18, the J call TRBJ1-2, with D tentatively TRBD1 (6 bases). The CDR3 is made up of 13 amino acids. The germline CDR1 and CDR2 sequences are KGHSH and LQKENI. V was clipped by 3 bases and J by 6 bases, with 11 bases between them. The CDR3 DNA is TGTGCCAGCTCACCTAACAGGGAAAATGGCTACACCTTC. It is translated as CASSPNRENGYTF.

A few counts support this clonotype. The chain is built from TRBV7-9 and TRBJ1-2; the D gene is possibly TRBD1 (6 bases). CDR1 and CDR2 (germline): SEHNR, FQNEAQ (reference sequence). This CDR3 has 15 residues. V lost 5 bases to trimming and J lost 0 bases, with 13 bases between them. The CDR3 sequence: CASSILTGANYGYTF. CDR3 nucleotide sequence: TGTGCCAGCAGCATCCTGACAGGAGCTAACTATGGCTACACCTTC.

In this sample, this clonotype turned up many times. CDR3: CASSLEPGPTYGYTF. The CDR3 DNA reads TGTGCCAGCAGCTTGGAGCCAGGGCCCACATATGGCTACACCTTC. This chain joins TRBV5-5 and TRBJ1-2, with a tentative D call TRBD1 (5 bases). Deletions cut 0 bases from V and 5 bases from J, with 14 bases between. CDR1 and CDR2 from the germline V gene are SGHKS and YYEKEE (reference sequence). CDR3 length: 15 residues.